This passage covers 23 T cell receptor beta chains from one sample sequenced in a study of response to subunit inactivated influenza vaccine. TCRdb recomputed calls from the RT-PCR reads with MiXCR, one row per CDR3 protein. The table shows some 500,000 distinct CDR3 sequences, with over 10% occurring only once. The specimen was PBMCs from blood, collected roughly 45 days after vaccination. The source is a man aged 45-60 years who received an inactivated influenza vaccine.

The chain has TRBV12-3 or TRBV12-4 and TRBJ1-1; the D gene is possibly TRBD1 (5 bases). The CDR3 runs to 11 residues. Trimming shortened V by 6 bases and J by 8 bases, and 10 bases separated the two germline ends. Here the CDR3 DNA reads TGTGCCAGCAGGGAGGGACCGGAAGCTTTCTTT. This gives the protein CASREGPEAFF.

There are a few counts of this clonotype. The CDR3 nucleotides are TGTGCCAGCAGCCAAGCGACAGGGGAAGAGACCCAGTACTTC. This gives the protein CASSQATGEETQYF. This chain uses TRBV4-2 with TRBJ2-5; TRBD1 matches at 8 bases. After removal of 1 base from V and 3 bases from J, the junction contained 1 base not matched to a gene. This CDR3 is built from 14 residues. Germline values: CDR1 LGHNA, CDR2 YNFKEQ.

This clonotype was detected ten times or more. The gene calls are TRBV29-1 and TRBJ2-7, with TRBD1 matching over 8 bases. Germline loops: CDR1 SQVTM, CDR2 ANQGSEA. The ends lost 7 bases at V and 6 bases at J; junction bases unmatched: 8. The CDR3 has 12 amino acids. CDR3 sequence: CSGGQVHGEQYF. The CDR3 nucleotides are TGCAGCGGGGGACAGGTGCATGGCGAGCAGTACTTC.

V is TRBV4-1 and J is TRBJ2-7; tentatively, D is TRBD1 (5 bases). Between the trimmed V and J ends, which lost 3 bases and 3 bases, there was a span of 12 bases. Per the germline V gene, CDR1 is MGHRA and CDR2 is YSYEKL. The CDR3 is made up of 14 amino acids. The CDR3 DNA reads as TGCGCCAGCAGCCAGTGGGCAGGGAACTACGAGCAGTACTTC. Translating gives CASSQWAGNYEQYF.

The chain couples TRBV5-1 to TRBJ1-2; perhaps TRBD1 as D (5 bases). The CDR3 loop spans 14 amino acids. The ends were cut back, 0 bases at V and 6 bases at J, with 12 bases in the middle. The V gene's germline CDR1 is SGHRS and CDR2 YFSETQ. In DNA form, the CDR3 reads TGCGCCAGCAGCTTGGGACAGCTTGGGAATGGCTACACCTTC. This codes for CASSLGQLGNGYTF.

This clonotype has a single count. This sequence joins TRBV20-1 and TRBJ2-7; maybe TRBD2 (5 bases). Trimming removed 0 bases at V and 2 bases at J, with 17 bases between. The germline V gene has CDR1 DFQATT and CDR2 SNEGSKA (reference sequence). The CDR3 covers 16 residues. As DNA, the CDR3 is TGCAGTGCTAGAGATCCCATTAGCGTTCGGCCCTACGAGCAGTACTTC. Translation gives CSARDPISVRPYEQYF.

The V gene is TRBV4-3, the J gene TRBJ2-1; 7 bases line up with TRBD2. This CDR3 is 14 amino acids long. The germline gives CDR1 LGHNA, CDR2 YSLEER. Trimming cost V 3 bases and J 9 bases; bases outside gene matches: 8. The CDR3 bases are TGCGCCAGCAGCCATAGAAGACTAGCAGCTGAGCAGTTCTTC. This encodes CASSHRRLAAEQFF.

This clonotype was detected ten times or more. The chain has TRBV29-1 and TRBJ1-2, with TRBD1 as a possible D gene (5 bases). Per the germline V gene, CDR1 is SQVTM and CDR2 is ANQGSEA. The length of the CDR3 is 13 residues. Trimming took off 5 bases at V and 2 bases at J, with 12 bases between the two ends. The CDR3 here is CSVTRAGNYGYTF. The CDR3 coding sequence is TGCAGCGTTACGCGGGCAGGGAACTATGGCTACACCTTC. The whole variable domain, remainder taken from reference TRBV29-1 and TRBJ1-2, is SAVISQKPSRDICQRGTSLTIQCQVDSQVTMMFWYRQQPGQSLTLIATANQGSEATYESGFVIDKFPISRPNLTFSTLTVSNMSPEDSSIYLCSVTRAGNYGYTFGSGTRLTVV.

This clonotype showed up many times. The rearrangement links TRBV5-1 to TRBJ1-5; the match to TRBD1 covers 8 bases. The CDR3 covers 19 residues. V lost 4 bases, J lost 9 bases, and 24 bases stayed unmatched. Germline CDR1 reads SGHRS; CDR2 reads YFSETQ. For the CDR3, the DNA is TGCGCCAGCAGCCCTCCGGCCGTAACGAAACCACAGGGGGTTCTGCCCCAGCATTTT. Translation: CASSPPAVTKPQGVLPQHF.

This clonotype was seen more than once but under ten times. The genes are TRBV5-1 and TRBJ2-1, with 11 bases matching TRBD2. Per the germline V gene, CDR1 is SGHRS and CDR2 is YFSETQ. Germline trimming cut 4 bases from V and 6 bases from J; bases unmatched to any gene: 9. The CDR3 has 16 amino acids. The CDR3 loop reads CASSPSSGRTFNEQFF. CDR3 bases: TGCGCCAGCAGCCCGTCTAGCGGGAGGACCTTCAATGAGCAGTTCTTC.

This clonotype was observed many times. This chain joins TRBV12-3 or TRBV12-4 and TRBJ1-5; no reliable D call. The V and J ends lost 6 bases and 1 base respectively, with 7 bases between them. The CDR3 runs 13 residues. CDR3: CASSPGSNQPQHF. Written as DNA, the CDR3 is TGTGCCAGCAGCCCCGGGAGCAATCAGCCCCAGCATTTT.

This clonotype has only a few counts. This sequence joins TRBV10-3 and TRBJ2-7; 13 bases match TRBD2. This CDR3 contains 17 residues. Germline V gives CDR1 ENHRY, CDR2 SYGVKD. J gave up 0 bases and V 6 bases, and 8 bases lay outside the gene matches. This CDR3 is CAIRKTSGRSSSYEQYF. DNA for the CDR3: TGTGCCATCAGAAAGACTAGCGGGAGGTCGAGCTCCTACGAGCAGTACTTC.

J is TRBJ2-3 and V is TRBV20-1; D remains unclear. Germline CDR1 is DFQATT and CDR2 is SNEGSKA (reference sequence). The V end lost 2 bases, the J end lost 3 bases, and 12 bases lay between the germline ends. This CDR3 is 14 amino acids long. The CDR3 nucleotides read TGCAGTGCTAGAAAAAGGCTCTGGACAGATACGCAGTATTTT. Translation: CSARKRLWTDTQYF.

This clonotype was counted at least ten times. The CDR3 DNA follows: TGCAGTGCCCAGGACAGGTTGAACACTGAAGCTTTCTTT. This codes for CSAQDRLNTEAFF. This rearrangement joins TRBV20-1 to TRBJ1-1, with 7 bases lining up with TRBD1. Germline trimming cut 6 bases from V and 0 bases from J; bases unmatched to any gene: 4. Germline values: CDR1 DFQATT, CDR2 SNEGSKA (reference sequence). The CDR3 spans 13 residues.

In this sample, this clonotype turned up many times. The chain carries TRBV12-3 or TRBV12-4 and TRBJ2-1, with 7 positions matching TRBD1. CDR3 length: 14 residues. The trim removed 5 bases at V and 7 bases at J, leaving 8 bases unmatched. The CDR3 is CASSTGTAINEQFF. The CDR3 bases are TGTGCCAGCAGTACCGGGACAGCCATAAATGAGCAGTTCTTC.

This clonotype has a handful of counts. The rearrangement joins TRBV2 to TRBJ1-5; TRBD1 is a possible D gene (6 bases). Germline V CDR1 and CDR2: SNHLY, FYNNEI. V was shortened by 4 bases and J by 7 bases, with 14 bases between the two germline ends. The CDR3 is made up of 14 amino acids. DNA of the CDR3: TGTGCCAGCAGTGTATTAGGGACACGGCAGCCCCAGCATTTT. Protein product: CASSVLGTRQPQHF.

The genes are TRBV29-1 and TRBJ2-2, with D unclear. Trimming took 4 bases from V and 1 from J, leaving 7 bases between them. The germline CDR1 and CDR2 sequences are SQVTM and ANQGSEA. This CDR3 is 13 amino acids long. CDR3 amino acids: CSVGAENTGELFF. In nucleotides, the CDR3 is TGCAGCGTTGGAGCAGAGAACACCGGGGAGCTGTTTTTT.

The chain combines TRBV6-2 or TRBV6-3 with TRBJ1-1, with D perhaps TRBD1 (5 bases). There are 15 residues in the CDR3. Germline loops: CDR1 MNHEY, CDR2 SVGEGT. The V gene lost 2 bases and the J gene lost 1 base, with 11 bases spanning the gap. The CDR3 reads CASSYRGTENTEAFF. The CDR3 DNA reads TGTGCCAGCAGTTACCGGGGGACTGAGAACACTGAAGCTTTCTTT.

This clonotype was observed a handful of times. The chain links TRBV15 to TRBJ2-3; TRBD1 matches at 10 bases. V lost 1 base, J lost 0 bases, and 4 bases stayed unmatched. CDR3 size: 17 residues. Germline loops: CDR1 LNHNV, CDR2 YYDKDF (reference sequence). The CDR3 DNA reads TGTGCCACCAGCAGAGTTCCGGGACAGGGGAGCACAGATACGCAGTATTTT. This sequence encodes CATSRVPGQGSTDTQYF.

Only a few counts were recorded for this clonotype. The J gene is TRBJ2-2, the V gene TRBV7-9; 7 bases are shared with TRBD1. Trimming removed 5 bases from V and 4 bases from J; junction bases left unmatched: 10. Germline lookup yields CDR1 SEHNR and CDR2 FQNEAQ (reference sequence). CDR3 length: 16 residues. The DNA of the CDR3 is TGTGCCAGCAGCATCTACAGGGGTGAGCTCACCGGGGAGCTGTTTTTT. It specifies CASSIYRGELTGELFF.

The chain employs TRBV10-3 and TRBJ1-5; the match to TRBD1 covers 12 bases. Germline V CDR1 and CDR2: ENHRY, SYGVKD. CDR3 length equals 16 residues. Trimming at V came to 0 bases and at J to 6 bases, leaving 3 bases not matched to a gene. The CDR3 DNA sequence: TGTGCCATCAGTGAGTCAGGGACAGGGGGCGGTCAGCCCCAGCATTTT. As protein: CAISESGTGGGQPQHF.

The J gene is TRBJ2-1, the V gene TRBV6-1; 8 nucleotides agree with TRBD2. The J call is doubtful: the DNA matches TRBJ2-7 better. The CDR3 has 18 residues. In germline, CDR1 is MNHNS, CDR2 SASEGT. The CDR3 here is CASIPGLGPPSSYNEQYF. The CDR3 DNA sequence: TGTGCCAGCATCCCGGGACTAGGCCCTCCCAGTTCCTACAATGAGCAGTACTTC.

This clonotype was detected only a few times. The chain's CDR3 is CAISEGQGDGYEQYF. In DNA form, the CDR3 reads TGTGCCATCAGTGAGGGTCAAGGGGATGGCTACGAGCAGTACTTC. This chain uses TRBV10-3 with TRBJ2-7; D perhaps matches TRBD1 (5 bases). The V gene lost 2 bases and the J gene lost 3 bases, with 14 bases spanning the gap. Per germline, CDR1 ENHRY and CDR2 SYGVKD. The CDR3 length is 15 residues.